This T cell receptor beta chain was retrieved from a study of cytomegalovirus exposure and HLA in healthy donors. Study overall: Samples from HLA-typed donors yielded some 85 million unique TCRs in an early data release.

V lost 8 bases and J 5 bases, leaving 22 bases between the germline ends. The CDR3 spans 16 residues. Germline V gene lookup returns CDR1 SSHAT and CDR2 FNYEAQ (reference sequence). The PCR was carried out with 60 Vbeta primers and 13 Jbeta primers. Sequencing was performed with immunoSEQ multiplex PCR; in TCRdb, only in-frame clones are kept and a portion is missing. The repertoire has roughly 150,000 clones, about 80% of them found once; the top ten carry approximately 6%. Remarks on this clone: Antigen specificity is unknown.

Study conclusions and caveats: In a later analysis, TCR beta V- and J-gene trimming was associated with a missense DCLRE1C variant. For most TCR sequences rarity was the rule, although some public TCRs occurred in many donors.

The chain employs TRBV7-7 and TRBJ2-1; TRBD2 might be the D (5 bases). The TCR sequence derives from a man in his thirties or forties in good health and CMV-seropositive. The source material was PBMCs. CDR3 sequence reads: CASSPQAVGYNNEQFF. CDR3 bases: TGTGCCAGCTCCCCCCAAGCGGTGGGGTACAACAATGAGCAGTTCTTC.